This T cell receptor (beta chain) was found in a study of T cell responses to AZD1222 COVID-19 vaccine. Libraries were prepared by immunoSEQ multiplex PCR; TCRdb keeps only in-frame clonotypes and omits some of them. The sample shows 250,000 to 300,000 clones, almost 95% of them seen only once. The CDR3 consists of 15 residues. Germline V gene lookup returns CDR1 LNHDA and CDR2 SQIVND (reference sequence). V was cut by 6 bases and J by 0 bases, with 9 bases left in between. This clone was observed once. The antigen remains unidentified. Study-wide points: Possibly, clonal diversity was underestimated; donors were largely white British and included more females. Researchers took repertoire samples only after the peak T cell response had come.

This sequence was found in an adult who received the AZD1222 COVID-19 vaccine. Material: peripheral blood, obtained 28 days after the second AZD1222 dose. The rearrangement uses TRBV19 and TRBJ1-6; unclear D gene. The CDR3 loop reads CASRAESSYNSPLHF. The CDR3 nucleotides read TGTGCCAGTAGGGCCGAAAGCTCCTATAATTCACCCCTCCACTTT.